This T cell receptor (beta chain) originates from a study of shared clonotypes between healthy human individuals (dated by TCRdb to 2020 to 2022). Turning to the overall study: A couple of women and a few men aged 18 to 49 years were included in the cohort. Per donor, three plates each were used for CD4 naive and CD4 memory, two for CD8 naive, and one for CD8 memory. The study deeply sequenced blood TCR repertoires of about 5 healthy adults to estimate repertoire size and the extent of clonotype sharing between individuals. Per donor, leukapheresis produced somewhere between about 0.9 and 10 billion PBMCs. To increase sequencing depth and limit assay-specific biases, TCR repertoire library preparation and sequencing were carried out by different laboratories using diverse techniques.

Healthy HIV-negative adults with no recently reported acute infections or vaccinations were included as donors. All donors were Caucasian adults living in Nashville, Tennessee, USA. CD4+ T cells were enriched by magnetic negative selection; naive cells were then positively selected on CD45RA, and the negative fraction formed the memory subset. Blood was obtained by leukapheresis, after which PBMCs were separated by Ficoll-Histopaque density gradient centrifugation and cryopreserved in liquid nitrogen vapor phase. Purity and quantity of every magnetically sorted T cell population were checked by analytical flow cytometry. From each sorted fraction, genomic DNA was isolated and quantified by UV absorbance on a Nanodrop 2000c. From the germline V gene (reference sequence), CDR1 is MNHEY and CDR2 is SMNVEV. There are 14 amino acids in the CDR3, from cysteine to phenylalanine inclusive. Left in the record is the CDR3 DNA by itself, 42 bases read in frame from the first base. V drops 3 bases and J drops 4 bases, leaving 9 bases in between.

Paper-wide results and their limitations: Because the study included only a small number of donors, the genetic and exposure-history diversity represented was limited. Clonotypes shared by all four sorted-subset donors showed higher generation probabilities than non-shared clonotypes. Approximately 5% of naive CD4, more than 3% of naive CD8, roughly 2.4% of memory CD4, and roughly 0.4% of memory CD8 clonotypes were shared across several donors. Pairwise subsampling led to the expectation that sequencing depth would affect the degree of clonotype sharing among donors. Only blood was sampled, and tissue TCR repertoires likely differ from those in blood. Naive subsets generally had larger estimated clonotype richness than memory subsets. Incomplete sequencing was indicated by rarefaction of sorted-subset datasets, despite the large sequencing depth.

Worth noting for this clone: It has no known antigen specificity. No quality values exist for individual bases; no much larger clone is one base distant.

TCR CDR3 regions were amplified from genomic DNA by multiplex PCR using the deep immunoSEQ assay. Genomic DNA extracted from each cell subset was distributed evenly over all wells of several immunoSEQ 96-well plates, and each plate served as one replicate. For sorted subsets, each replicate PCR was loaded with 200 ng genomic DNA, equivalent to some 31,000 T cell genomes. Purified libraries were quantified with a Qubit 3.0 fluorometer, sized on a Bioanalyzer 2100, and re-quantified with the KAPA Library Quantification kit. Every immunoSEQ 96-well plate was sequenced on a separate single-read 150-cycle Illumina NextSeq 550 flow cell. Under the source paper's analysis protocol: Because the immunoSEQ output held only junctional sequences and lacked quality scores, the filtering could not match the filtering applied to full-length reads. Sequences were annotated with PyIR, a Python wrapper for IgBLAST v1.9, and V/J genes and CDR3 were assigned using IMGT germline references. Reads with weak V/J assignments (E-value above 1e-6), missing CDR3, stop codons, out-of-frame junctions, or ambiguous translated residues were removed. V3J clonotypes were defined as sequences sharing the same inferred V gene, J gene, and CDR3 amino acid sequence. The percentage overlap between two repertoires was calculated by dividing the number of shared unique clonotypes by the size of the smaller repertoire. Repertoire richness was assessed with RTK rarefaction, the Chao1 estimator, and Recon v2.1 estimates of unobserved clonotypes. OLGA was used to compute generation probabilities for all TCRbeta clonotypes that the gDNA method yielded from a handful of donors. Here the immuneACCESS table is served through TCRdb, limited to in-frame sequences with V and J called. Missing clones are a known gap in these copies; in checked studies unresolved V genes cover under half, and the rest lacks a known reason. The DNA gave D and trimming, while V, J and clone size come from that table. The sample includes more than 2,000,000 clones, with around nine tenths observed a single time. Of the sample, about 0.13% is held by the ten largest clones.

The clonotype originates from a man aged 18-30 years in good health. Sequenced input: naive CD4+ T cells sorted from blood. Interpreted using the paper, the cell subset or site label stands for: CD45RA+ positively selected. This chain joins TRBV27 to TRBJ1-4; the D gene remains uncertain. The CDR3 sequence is CASSFIGNNEKLFF. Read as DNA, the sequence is TGTGCCAGCAGTTTTATAGGAAATAATGAAAAACTGTTTTTT.